What follows is one T cell receptor beta chain and its context. Its antigen is still unknown. Amplification targeted TCR beta CDR3 regions from RNA transcripts. TCR CDR3 regions were first amplified by RT-PCR with HTBI primers. TCRdb reprocessed the multiplex PCR reads via MiXCR and lists one record per CDR3 protein. The data show a few hundred thousand distinct CDR3 sequences, with 14% to 15% seen just once and 32% held by the top ten. Stability of Graves' hyperthyroidism was defined as absent ophthalmopathy progression within 18 months. The diagnoses drew upon clinical symptoms, serum thyroxine and TRAb, thyroid ultrasound and orbital computed tomography. The CDR3 spans 15 residues. Germline V gene lookup returns CDR1 MDHEN and CDR2 SYDVKM. The V and J ends lost 4 bases and 7 bases, in that order; junction bases with no gene match: 10. This sample is drawn from a study of T cells in Graves' hyperthyroidism and ophthalmopathy. Study-wide points: In simple terms, a model built on 13 V-J features told ophthalmopathy apart from stable hyperthyroidism.

J is TRBJ2-7 and V is TRBV28; 10 nucleotides align to TRBD1. This TCR was recovered from a woman younger than 45 with Graves' hyperthyroidism. The sequencing sample was made of blood. CDR3: CASSSPGTGAHEQYF. The CDR3 nucleotides are TGTGCCAGCAGTTCACCCGGGACAGGGGCACATGAGCAGTACTTC.